This is a list of T cell receptor beta chains from one sample in a study of T cell responses to AZD1222 COVID-19 vaccine. Method: immunoSEQ multiplex PCR; TCRdb's copy keeps in-frame clones and lacks some. The table records more than 95,000 clones, about 90% of them present only once. The specimen comprised peripheral blood, sampled on day 0 of AZD1222 vaccination. Receptor source: an adult in good health. Each CDR3 is given with its conserved first and last residue. The D gene is left open where the match is weak. Part of the rows lack a size; the others show once, few, many or a class for expanded clones.

clone_size	d_call	v_call	j_call	cdr3_nt	cdr3_aa
-	-	TRBV2	TRBJ1-5	TGTGCCAGCTGCTTTTCGGGTTTTCAGCCCCAGCATTTT	CASCFSGFQPQHF
-	-	TRBV7-9	TRBJ2-7	TGTGCCAGCAGCTCGCATGGACCTCCCCACGAGCAGTACTTC	CASSSHGPPHEQYF
-	TRBD1	TRBV7-2	TRBJ2-1	TGTGCCAGCAGCCCGGGACAGGGATCCTACAATGAGCAGTTCTTC	CASSPGQGSYNEQFF
-	-	TRBV27	TRBJ1-2	TGTGCCAGTAAGCCCCGGACAGCATCTAACTATGGCTACACCTTC	CASKPRTASNYGYTF
-	TRBD2	TRBV4-1	TRBJ2-1	TGCGCCAGCAGCCACTGGGGGACTACCACGACCGATGAGCAGTTCTTC	CASSHWGTTTTDEQFF
-	-	TRBV9	TRBJ1-1	TGTGCCAGCAGCCCGTACCAGGTGAACACTGAAGCTTTCTTT	CASSPYQVNTEAFF
-	-	TRBV27	TRBJ2-7	TGTGCCAGCAGTTTCCGACATACCTACGAGCAGTACTTC	CASSFRHTYEQYF
-	-	TRBV2	TRBJ1-5	TGTGCCAGCAGTGATGGTAGGAATCAGCCCCAGCATTTT	CASSDGRNQPQHF
once	-	TRBV2	TRBJ2-7	TGTGCCAGCAGTGAAGCTTATCTAGCGCCGACCCCCTACGAGCAGTACTTC	CASSEAYLAPTPYEQYF
once	-	TRBV5-6	TRBJ2-5	TGTGCCAGCAGCGCAGAAGAGACCCAGTACTTC	CASSAEETQYF
-	-	TRBV5-4	TRBJ2-1	TGTGCCAGCAGCTTCGCAGGTAGTACCAATGAGCAGTTCTTC	CASSFAGSTNEQFF
-	TRBD1	TRBV7-9	TRBJ1-6	TGTGCCAGCAGCTTCGGACAGGGGGGTAATTCACCCCTCCACTTT	CASSFGQGGNSPLHF
once	TRBD2	TRBV5-4	TRBJ2-3	TGTGCCAGCAGCCCAGGTCCCGGGACTAGCGGGAGGCGGGGCACAGATACGCAGTATTTT	CASSPGPGTSGRRGTDTQYF
once	TRBD1	TRBV19	TRBJ1-5	TGTGCCAGTAGTATTGGGACAGGGGGGAATCAGCCCCAGCATTTT	CASSIGTGGNQPQHF
-	TRBD1	TRBV7-3	TRBJ2-7	TGTGCCAGCAGCCCCCACCCGACAGGGGTCTCCTACGAGCAGTACTTC	CASSPHPTGVSYEQYF
-	-	TRBV29-1	TRBJ1-3	TGCAGCGTTGCAGGCGGTGGAAACACCATATATTTT	CSVAGGGNTIYF
-	TRBD1	TRBV3-1/TRBV3-2	TRBJ2-7	TGTGCCAGCAGCCATAAGGCAGGGGGCGGCTACGAGCAGTACTTC	CASSHKAGGGYEQYF
-	TRBD1	TRBV7-8	TRBJ1-5	TGTGCCAGCAGCTTATCGGACAGGGGCGGACAGCCCCAGCATTTT	CASSLSDRGGQPQHF
-	TRBD2	TRBV10-1	TRBJ2-7	TGCGCCAGCAGCTTAGCGGGAGGATCGAACGAGCAGTACTTC	CASSLAGGSNEQYF
-	-	TRBV5-6	TRBJ2-7	TGTGCCAGCAGCTTGACATTTCCCCCTTACGAGCAGTACTTC	CASSLTFPPYEQYF
-	TRBD1	TRBV24-1	TRBJ2-7	TGTGCCACCAGTGATTCCGGGACAGGGAACTACGAGCAGTACTTC	CATSDSGTGNYEQYF
-	-	TRBV15	TRBJ1-2	TGTGCCACCAGCAGCGGTACAGATCCCGACGCTAACTATGGCTACACCTTC	CATSSGTDPDANYGYTF
-	-	TRBV12-3/TRBV12-4	TRBJ1-1	TGTGCCAGCAGTTTCAGCACTGAAGCTTTCTTT	CASSFSTEAFF
-	-	TRBV5-6	TRBJ1-6	TGTGCCAGCAGCCTCAGCGGCAGGGAGGATTATAATTCACCCCTCCACTTT	CASSLSGREDYNSPLHF
-	TRBD1	TRBV24-1	TRBJ1-2	TGTGCCACCAGTGGCTCCTACAGGGGGCCTGGATCTAACTATGGCTACACCTTC	CATSGSYRGPGSNYGYTF
-	-	TRBV30	TRBJ2-1	TGTGCCTGGAGTGTATTTCGGACCTCGAGCTCCTACAATGAGCAGTTCTTC	CAWSVFRTSSSYNEQFF
-	TRBD2	TRBV7-9	TRBJ2-1	TGTGCCAGCAGCCCTTTTGGGGGGGGGTCAAATGAGCAGTTCTTC	CASSPFGGGSNEQFF
once	TRBD1	TRBV5-1	TRBJ2-7	TGCGCCAGCAGCGCGTGGGGGACAGGGTATTCCTACGAGCAGTACTTC	CASSAWGTGYSYEQYF
-	-	TRBV27	TRBJ2-4	TGTGCCAGCAGTGAGAAGAGGGGAAACATTCAGTACTTC	CASSEKRGNIQYF
-	TRBD1	TRBV2	TRBJ2-7	TGTGCCAGCACCCCGGGGACAGGGGCCCGCGAGCAGTACTTC	CASTPGTGAREQYF
-	-	TRBV24-1	TRBJ2-2	TGTGCCACCAGTGACCTGGACTTGACGAACACCGGGGAGCTGTTTTTT	CATSDLDLTNTGELFF